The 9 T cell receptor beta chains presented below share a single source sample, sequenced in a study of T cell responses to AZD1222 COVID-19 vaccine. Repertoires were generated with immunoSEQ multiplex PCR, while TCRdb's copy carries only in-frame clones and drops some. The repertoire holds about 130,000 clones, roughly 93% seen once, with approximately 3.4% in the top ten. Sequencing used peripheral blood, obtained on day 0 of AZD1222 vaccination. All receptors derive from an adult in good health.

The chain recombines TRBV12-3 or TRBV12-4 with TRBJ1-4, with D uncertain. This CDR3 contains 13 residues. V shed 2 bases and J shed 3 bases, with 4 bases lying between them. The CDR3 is CASSLQANEKLFF. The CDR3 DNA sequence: TGTGCCAGCAGTTTACAGGCTAATGAAAAACTGTTTTTT.

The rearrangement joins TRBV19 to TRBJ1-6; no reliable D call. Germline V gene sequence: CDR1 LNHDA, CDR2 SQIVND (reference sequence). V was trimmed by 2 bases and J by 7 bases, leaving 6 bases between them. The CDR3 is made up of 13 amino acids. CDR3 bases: TGTGCCAGTAGTATAAGCAAGAATTCACCCCTCCACTTT. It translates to CASSISKNSPLHF.

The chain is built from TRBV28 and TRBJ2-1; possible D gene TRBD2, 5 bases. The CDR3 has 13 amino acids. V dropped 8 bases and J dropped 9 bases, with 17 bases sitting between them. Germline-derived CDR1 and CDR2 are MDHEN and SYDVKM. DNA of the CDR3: TGTGCCAGCCGAGATGGAGGTTTTGGTGAGCAGTTCTTC. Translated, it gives CASRDGGFGEQFF. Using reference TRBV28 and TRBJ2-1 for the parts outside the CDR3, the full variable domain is DVKVTQSSRYLVKRTGEKVFLECVQDMDHENMFWYRQDPGLGLRLIYFSYDVKMKEKGDIPEGYSVSREKKERFSLILESASTNQTSMYLCASRDGGFGEQFFGPGTRLTVL.

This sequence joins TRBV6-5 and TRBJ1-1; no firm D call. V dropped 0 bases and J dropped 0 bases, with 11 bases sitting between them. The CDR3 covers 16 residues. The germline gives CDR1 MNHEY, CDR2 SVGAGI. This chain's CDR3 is CASSYSMGRVNTEAFF. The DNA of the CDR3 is TGTGCCAGCAGTTACTCGATGGGTAGGGTGAACACTGAAGCTTTCTTT.

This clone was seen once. The CDR3, as DNA: TGTGCCAGCAGGGGGCCTAGGCTCTATGGCTACACCTTC. This translates into CASRGPRLYGYTF. The chain couples TRBV6-5 to TRBJ1-2; a possible D gene is TRBD1 (5 bases). Germline V lookup: CDR1 MNHEY, CDR2 SVGAGI. With 6 bases removed from V and 4 bases from J, the gap between germline ends came to 12 bases. This CDR3 contains 13 residues.

CDR3 nucleotide sequence: TGTGCCAGCAGCGCGGACAGTTTTTACGAGCAGTACTTC. It yields the protein CASSADSFYEQYF. This chain links TRBV5-4 with TRBJ2-7; D may be TRBD1 (6 bases). This CDR3 spans 13 amino acids. From germline, CDR1 is SGHNT and CDR2 YYREEE (reference sequence). Trimming stripped 4 bases from V and 4 bases from J, with 12 bases between.

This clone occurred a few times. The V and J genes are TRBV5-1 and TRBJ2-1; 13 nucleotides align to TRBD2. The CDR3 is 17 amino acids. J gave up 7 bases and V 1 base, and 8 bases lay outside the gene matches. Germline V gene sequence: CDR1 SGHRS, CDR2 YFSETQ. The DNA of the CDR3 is TGCGCCAGCAGCTTGACTAGCGGGAGGGCCGTAAGGAATGAGCAGTTCTTC. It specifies CASSLTSGRAVRNEQFF.

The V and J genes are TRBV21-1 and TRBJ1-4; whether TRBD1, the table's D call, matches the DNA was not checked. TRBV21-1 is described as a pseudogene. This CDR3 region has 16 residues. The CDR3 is CASTSHPRGGGEKLFF. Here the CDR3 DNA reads TGTGCCAGCACCTCTCACCCTAGGGGTGGCGGTGAAAAACTGTTTTTT.

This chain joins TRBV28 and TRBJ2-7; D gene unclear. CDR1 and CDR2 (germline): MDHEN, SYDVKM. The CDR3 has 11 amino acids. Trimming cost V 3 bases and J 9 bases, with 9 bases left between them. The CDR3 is CASSFSMWQYF. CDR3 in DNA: TGTGCCAGCAGTTTCTCGATGTGGCAGTACTTC.